Below, 30 T cell receptor beta chains from the same sample are listed, as sequenced in a study of cytomegalovirus exposure and HLA in healthy donors. It was with 60 Vbeta and 13 Jbeta primers that the PCR ran. TCRdb's table, derived via immunoSEQ multiplex PCR, lists solely in-frame clones and lacks some. The data contain approximately 100,000 clones, 65% to 80% of them singletons. Material for sequencing was PBMCs. These TCRs come from a male donor in good health and CMV-seropositive.

The CDR3 DNA reads as TGTGCCTGGAGTCGCTTCCTCGGTGGCTACACCTTC. Protein: CAWSRFLGGYTF. V gene TRBV30 combines with J gene TRBJ1-2, with D unresolved. The CDR3 covers 12 residues. From germline, CDR1 is GTSNPN and CDR2 SVGIG (reference sequence). V dropped 2 bases and J dropped 7 bases, with 11 bases sitting between them.

In nucleotides, the CDR3 is TGTGCCAGCAGTGAATTAGGGACAGACGCAATGTACGAGCAGTACTTC. Its translation is CASSELGTDAMYEQYF. The chain links TRBV2 to TRBJ2-7; 7 bases are a match to TRBD1. Germline V CDR1 and CDR2: SNHLY, FYNNEI. The V gene end was trimmed by 2 bases and the J gene end by 4 bases; junction bases not matched to a gene: 11. The CDR3 runs 16 residues.

The rearrangement uses TRBV27 and TRBJ2-1; 10 bases align to TRBD2. The V gene end was trimmed by 8 bases and the J gene end by 6 bases; junction bases not matched to a gene: 7. CDR3 length: 14 residues. Per the germline V gene, CDR1 is MNHEY and CDR2 is SMNVEV (reference sequence). CDR3 nucleotide sequence: TGTGCCAGCGTCACTAGCGGGAAGGGCAATGAGCAGTTCTTC. The encoded protein is CASVTSGKGNEQFF.

V and J are TRBV11-3 and TRBJ1-5; 7 positions match TRBD1. The trim removed 5 bases at V and 6 bases at J, leaving 16 bases unmatched. CDR3 size: 17 residues. The germline V gene encodes CDR1 SGHNT and CDR2 YENEEA. CDR3 amino acids: CASSIGDRTGDSQPQHF. CDR3 nucleotides: TGTGCCAGCAGCATAGGGGATCGAACAGGGGATAGTCAGCCCCAGCATTTT.

The sample holds a few counts of this clone. This rearrangement joins TRBV11-2 to TRBJ2-7; 11 nucleotides match TRBD1. Germline V CDR1 and CDR2: SGHAT, FQNNGV. After removal of 6 bases from V and 4 bases from J, the junction contained 5 bases not matched to a gene. There are 14 residues in the CDR3. CDR3 amino acids: CASSSDRGLYEQYF. The CDR3 DNA reads as TGTGCCAGCAGTTCGGACAGGGGGCTGTACGAGCAGTACTTC.

The chain is built from TRBV6-5 and TRBJ1-4; D gene ambiguous. V gave up 6 bases and J gave up 4 bases, with 9 bases separating them. In germline, CDR1 is MNHEY, CDR2 SVGAGI. This CDR3 has 13 amino acids. The CDR3 nucleotides read TGTGCCAGCAGCAGACGCGGTAATGAAAAACTGTTTTTT. It is translated as CASSRRGNEKLFF.

This chain connects TRBV5-1 to TRBJ2-5; 12 bases line up with TRBD2. The CDR3 has 18 amino acids. Per germline, CDR1 SGHRS and CDR2 YFSETQ. V dropped 4 bases and J dropped 0; count of bases not matched to a gene: 10. Here the CDR3 DNA reads TGCGCCAGCAGCCAACGAAGGACTAGCGGGGTATACCAAGAGACCCAGTACTTC. The encoded protein is CASSQRRTSGVYQETQYF. The full variable domain, completed using reference TRBV5-1 and TRBJ2-5, is KAGVTQTPRYLIKTRGQQVTLSCSPISGHRSVSWYQQTPGQGLQFLFEYFSETQRNKGNFPGRFSGRQFSNSRSEMNVSTLELGDSALYLCASSQRRTSGVYQETQYFGPGTRLLVL.

With regard to this clone: One end of the junction varies from germline; a read error may be responsible. This sequence joins TRBV4-2 and TRBJ2-6; D is ambiguous. Germline V gene data show CDR1 as LGHNA and CDR2 as YNFKEQ. CDR3 size: 13 residues. The CDR3 DNA sequence: TGTGCCACCAGCCTCTCCGGGGCCAACGTCCTGACTTTC. This translates into CATSLSGANVLTF.

This chain joins TRBV27 and TRBJ1-2; possible D gene TRBD1, 6 bases. The CDR3 is made up of 13 amino acids. The V gene lost 6 bases and the J gene lost 3 bases, with 11 bases spanning the gap. Germline V CDR1 and CDR2: MNHEY, SMNVEV (reference sequence). Here the CDR3 DNA reads TGTGCCAGCAGCCAGGGGAAACACTATGGCTACACCTTC. It encodes CASSQGKHYGYTF.

Note on this clone: At one boundary the junction diverges from the germline segment, which might be a read error. V is TRBV7-3 and J is TRBJ2-7, with 8 bases identical to TRBD1. The CDR3 has 15 amino acids. CDR1 and CDR2 (germline): SGHTA, FQGTGA. The CDR3 DNA sequence: TGTGCCAGCAGTTTAACCGGGACAGGTGGGGACGAGCAGTACTTC. Amino acids: CASSLTGTGGDEQYF.

The chain uses TRBV28 and TRBJ2-1; 8 bases align to TRBD2. Germline loops: CDR1 MDHEN, CDR2 SYDVKM. The V and J ends lost 6 bases and 6 bases, in that order; junction bases with no gene match: 13. The CDR3 length is 16 residues. The CDR3 DNA sequence: TGTGCCAGCAGCCCCCTCCTTACCGGGACTAGCAATGAGCAGTTCTTC. It encodes CASSPLLTGTSNEQFF.

In this sample, this clone turned up a few times. The chain uses TRBV11-3 and TRBJ1-1; maybe TRBD1 (6 bases). V lost 2 bases and J lost 4, with 11 bases in between. Looked up from germline, CDR1 is SGHNT and CDR2 is YENEEA. The CDR3 consists of 14 residues. For the CDR3, the DNA is TGTGCCAGCAGCTTAACAGGGATGGGCACTGAAGCTTTCTTT. Encoded protein: CASSLTGMGTEAFF.

The V call is TRBV28, the J call TRBJ2-3; 10 nucleotides match TRBD2. The V gene's germline CDR1 is MDHEN and CDR2 SYDVKM. CDR3 length equals 16 residues. J gave up 4 bases and V 3 bases, and 7 bases lay outside the gene matches. The CDR3, as DNA: TGTGCCAGCAGTTTCCTTAGGACTAGCGGCTCAGATACGCAGTATTTT. Translation gives CASSFLRTSGSDTQYF.

The chain couples TRBV2 to TRBJ2-3, with unresolved D. The germline CDR1 and CDR2 sequences are SNHLY and FYNNEI. The CDR3 consists of 15 residues. The V end was cut by 2 bases, the J end by 4 bases, with 13 bases between. As DNA, the CDR3 is TGTGCCAGCAGTGAAAAAGTACGGGTATCAGATACGCAGTATTTT. Its translation: CASSEKVRVSDTQYF.

This chain connects TRBV7-9 to TRBJ2-1, with a possible D match to TRBD2 (5 bases). The CDR3 has 14 residues. Germline CDR1 reads SEHNR; CDR2 reads FQNEAQ (reference sequence). Trimming left V 0 bases short and J 8 bases short, with 11 bases between. CDR3 sequence: CASSLAGVLHEQFF. CDR3 in DNA: TGTGCCAGCAGCTTAGCGGGAGTTCTTCATGAGCAGTTCTTC.

V usage is TRBV4-2 and J usage is TRBJ2-3; 8 nucleotides agree with TRBD1. The germline V gene has CDR1 LGHNA and CDR2 YNFKEQ. The ends lost 3 bases at V and 6 bases at J; junction bases unmatched: 8. This CDR3 has 15 amino acids. CDR3 amino acids: CASSQDLRGPDTQYF. For the CDR3, the DNA is TGTGCCAGCAGCCAGGACCTCAGGGGGCCGGATACGCAGTATTTT.

For this clone: One end of the junction fails to match germline, which may point to a read error. The chain carries TRBV30 and TRBJ1-2, with 7 bases that match TRBD1. Per germline, CDR1 GTSNPN and CDR2 SVGIG (reference sequence). CDR3 size: 11 residues. The CDR3 loop reads CAIDNRGGYPF. CDR3 in DNA: TGTGCAATCGATAACAGGGGCGGCTACCCCTTC.

This clone has just a few counts. The V gene is TRBV2, the J gene TRBJ2-7; 12 nucleotides line up with TRBD1. The CDR3 sequence is 16 residues long. V shed 9 bases, J shed 3 bases, and the junction held 12 bases outside the gene matches. Per the germline V gene, CDR1 is SNHLY and CDR2 is FYNNEI. Written as DNA, the CDR3 is TGTGCCAGTGGGGTGGGACAGGGGGCCAGCTACTACGAGCAGTACTTC. Residues: CASGVGQGASYYEQYF.

V and J are TRBV4-1 and TRBJ1-3; 7 nucleotides match TRBD1. This CDR3 has 16 residues. J was trimmed by 0 bases and V by 4 bases; bases with no gene match: 6. The germline gives CDR1 MGHRA, CDR2 YSYEKL. This CDR3 is CASSPGQAVSGNTIYF. CDR3 in DNA: TGCGCCAGCAGCCCAGGACAGGCCGTCTCTGGAAACACCATATATTTT.

The chain carries TRBV11-3 and TRBJ2-2; 9 bases line up with TRBD2. The germline V gene has CDR1 SGHNT and CDR2 YENEEA. Trimming cost V 5 bases and J 0 bases; bases outside gene matches: 10. The CDR3 spans 18 residues. CDR3 in DNA: TGTGCCAGCAGCCTTGGACTAGCGCCCGGCGCGAACACCGGGGAGCTGTTTTTT. This gives the protein CASSLGLAPGANTGELFF.

V gene TRBV9 combines with J gene TRBJ1-1; 7 bases line up with TRBD1. There are 16 residues in the CDR3. CDR1 is SGDLS, CDR2 YYNGEE, per germline. The J segment lost 3 bases and the V segment lost 7 bases, leaving 15 bases of the junction unmatched. The CDR3 region is CASRKGDSLTYTEAFF. The CDR3 nucleotides are TGTGCCAGCCGGAAGGGGGACAGCCTTACGTACACTGAAGCTTTCTTT.

The rearrangement links TRBV27 to TRBJ2-7; 8 bases are shared with TRBD1. The CDR3 is 14 residues long. CDR1 is MNHEY and CDR2 is SMNVEV in the germline V gene (reference sequence). The J segment lost 2 bases and the V segment lost 5 bases, leaving 5 bases of the junction unmatched. The chain's CDR3 is CASSHGQGTYEQYF. The DNA of the CDR3 is TGTGCCAGCAGTCACGGACAGGGCACCTACGAGCAGTACTTC.

This clone has a handful of counts. The chain couples TRBV5-1 to TRBJ2-5; 7 nucleotides match TRBD1. With 6 bases clipped from V and 2 bases from J, the junction kept 7 bases outside the gene matches. The CDR3 length is 14 residues. The germline gives CDR1 SGHRS, CDR2 YFSETQ. CDR3 nucleotide sequence: TGCGCCAGCACCACGATGGGACAGCAAGAGACCCAGTACTTC. Amino acids: CASTTMGQQETQYF.

J is TRBJ1-1 and V is TRBV4-1; weak D call: TRBD1 (6 bases). This CDR3 contains 15 residues. V lost 2 bases to trimming and J lost 0 bases, with 10 bases between them. The V gene's germline CDR1 is MGHRA and CDR2 YSYEKL. Written as DNA, the CDR3 is TGCGCCAGCAGCCAAACGACAGGAATGAACACTGAAGCTTTCTTT. Translated: CASSQTTGMNTEAFF.

The chain links TRBV27 to TRBJ2-7; 7 bases are a match to TRBD1. This CDR3 comprises 15 residues. V lost 5 bases to trimming and J lost 2 bases; unmatched junction nucleotides: 9. From germline, CDR1 is MNHEY and CDR2 SMNVEV (reference sequence). The CDR3 DNA reads as TGTGCCAGCAGTCCCCGGGACAGTCCAGCCTACGAGCAGTACTTC. Protein sequence: CASSPRDSPAYEQYF.

V usage is TRBV27 and J usage is TRBJ2-5; D remains ambiguous. This CDR3 is built from 14 residues. Trimming took off 6 bases at V and 4 bases at J, with 15 bases between the two ends. Germline V gene sequence: CDR1 MNHEY, CDR2 SMNVEV (reference sequence). The CDR3: CASSRVYIGETQYF. DNA for the CDR3: TGTGCCAGCAGCCGGGTGTATATAGGAGAGACCCAGTACTTC.

V and J are TRBV4-3 and TRBJ1-1; 7 bases map to TRBD1. Germline V lookup: CDR1 LGHNA, CDR2 YSLEER. This CDR3 is built from 15 residues. V dropped 1 base and J dropped 3; count of bases not matched to a gene: 5. DNA of the CDR3: TGCGCCAGCAGCCAAGGGTCCCAGGGGGACACTGAAGCTTTCTTT. It yields the protein CASSQGSQGDTEAFF.

The chain joins TRBV9 to TRBJ1-4, with 8 bases aligning to TRBD1. The CDR3 length is 15 residues. CDR1 is SGDLS and CDR2 is YYNGEE in the germline V gene. The junction had 10 bases not matched to a gene; V was cut back by 4 bases and J by 8 bases. The CDR3 spells CASSMTQGVEEKLFF. Here the CDR3 DNA reads TGTGCCAGCAGCATGACACAGGGGGTAGAGGAAAAACTGTTTTTT.

This CDR3 is CASSLPSGGTDTEAFF. As DNA, the CDR3 is TGTGCCAGCAGCCTTCCCTCAGGGGGGACGGACACTGAAGCTTTCTTT. The chain employs TRBV9 and TRBJ1-1; 7 bases agree with TRBD1. Germline V gene data show CDR1 as SGDLS and CDR2 as YYNGEE. V was clipped by 4 bases and J by 3 bases; unmatched bases: 12. The CDR3 loop spans 16 amino acids.

J is TRBJ2-3 and V is TRBV6-5; no reliable D call. Looked up from germline, CDR1 is MNHEY and CDR2 is SVGAGI. The CDR3 is made up of 14 amino acids. Trimming cost V 6 bases and J 2 bases, with 12 bases left between them. The CDR3 sequence is CASRMTGSTDTQYF. The CDR3 nucleotides read TGTGCCAGCAGGATGACCGGGTCCACAGATACGCAGTATTTT.